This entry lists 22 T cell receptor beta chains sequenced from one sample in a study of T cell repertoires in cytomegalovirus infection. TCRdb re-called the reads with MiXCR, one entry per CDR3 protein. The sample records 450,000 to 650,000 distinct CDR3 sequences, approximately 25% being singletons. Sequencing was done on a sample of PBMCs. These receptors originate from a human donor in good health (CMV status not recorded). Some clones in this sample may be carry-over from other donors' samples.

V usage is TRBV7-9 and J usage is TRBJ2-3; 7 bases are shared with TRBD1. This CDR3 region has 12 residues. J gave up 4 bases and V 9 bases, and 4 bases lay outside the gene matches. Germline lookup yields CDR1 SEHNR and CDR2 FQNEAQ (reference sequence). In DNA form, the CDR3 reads TGTGCCAGTCAGGGGGACGCAGATACGCAGTATTTT. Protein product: CASQGDADTQYF.

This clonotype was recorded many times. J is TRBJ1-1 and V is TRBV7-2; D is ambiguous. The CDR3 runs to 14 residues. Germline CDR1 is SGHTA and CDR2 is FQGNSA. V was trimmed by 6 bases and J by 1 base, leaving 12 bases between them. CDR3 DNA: TGTGCCAGCAGAAAGACGAACGAGAACACTGAAGCTTTCTTT. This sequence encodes CASRKTNENTEAFF.

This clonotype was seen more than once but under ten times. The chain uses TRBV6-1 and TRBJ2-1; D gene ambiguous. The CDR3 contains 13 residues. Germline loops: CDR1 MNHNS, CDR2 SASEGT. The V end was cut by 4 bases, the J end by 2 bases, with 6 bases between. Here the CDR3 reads CASSAQTYNEQFF. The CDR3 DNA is TGTGCCAGCAGTGCACAGACCTACAATGAGCAGTTCTTC.

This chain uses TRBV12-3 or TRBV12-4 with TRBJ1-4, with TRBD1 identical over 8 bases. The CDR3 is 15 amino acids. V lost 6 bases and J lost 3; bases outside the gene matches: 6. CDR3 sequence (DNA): TGTGCCAGCAGGCCAACAGGGGGAGCTAATGAAAAACTGTTTTTT. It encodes CASRPTGGANEKLFF.

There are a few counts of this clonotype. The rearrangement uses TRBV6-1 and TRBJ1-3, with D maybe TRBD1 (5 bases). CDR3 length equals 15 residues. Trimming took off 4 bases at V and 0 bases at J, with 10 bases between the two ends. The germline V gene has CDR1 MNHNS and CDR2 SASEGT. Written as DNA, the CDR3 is TGTGCCAGCAGTGTTACGGGACCCTCTGGAAACACCATATATTTT. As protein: CASSVTGPSGNTIYF.

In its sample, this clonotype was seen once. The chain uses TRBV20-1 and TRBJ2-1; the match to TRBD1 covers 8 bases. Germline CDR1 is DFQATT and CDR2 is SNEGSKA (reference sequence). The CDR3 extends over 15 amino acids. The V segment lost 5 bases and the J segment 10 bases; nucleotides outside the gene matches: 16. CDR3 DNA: TGCAGTGCTCCTGCACAGGGGGTTTTTCTAGGGGAGCAGTTCTTC. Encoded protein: CSAPAQGVFLGEQFF.

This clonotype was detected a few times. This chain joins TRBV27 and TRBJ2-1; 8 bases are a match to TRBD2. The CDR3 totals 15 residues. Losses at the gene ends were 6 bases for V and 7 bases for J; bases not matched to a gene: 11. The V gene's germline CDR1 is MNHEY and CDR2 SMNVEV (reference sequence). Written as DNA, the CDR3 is TGTGCCAGCAGCTCTGGGACTAGGGATTGGAATGAGCAGTTCTTC. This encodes CASSSGTRDWNEQFF.

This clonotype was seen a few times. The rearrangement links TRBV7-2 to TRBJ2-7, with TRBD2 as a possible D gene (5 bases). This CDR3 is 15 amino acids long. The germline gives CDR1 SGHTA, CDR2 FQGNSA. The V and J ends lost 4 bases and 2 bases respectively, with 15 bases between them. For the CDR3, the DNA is TGTGCCAGCAGCTCAGCCGGGATTACGGCCTACGAGCAGTACTTC. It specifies CASSSAGITAYEQYF.

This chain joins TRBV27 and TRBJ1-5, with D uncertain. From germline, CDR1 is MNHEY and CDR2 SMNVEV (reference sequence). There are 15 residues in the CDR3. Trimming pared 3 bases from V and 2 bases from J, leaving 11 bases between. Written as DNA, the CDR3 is TGTGCCAGCAGTTTTGATATCCGGGGCAATCAGCCCCAGCATTTT. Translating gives CASSFDIRGNQPQHF.

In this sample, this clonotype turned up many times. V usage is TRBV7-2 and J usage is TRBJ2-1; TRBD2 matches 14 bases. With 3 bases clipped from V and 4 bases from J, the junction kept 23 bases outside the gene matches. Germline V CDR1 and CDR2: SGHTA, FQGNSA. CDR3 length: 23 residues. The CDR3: CASSFPGTASPGLAGAQYNEQFF. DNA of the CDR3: TGTGCCAGCAGCTTTCCCGGGACAGCGAGCCCGGGACTAGCGGGAGCCCAGTACAATGAGCAGTTCTTC. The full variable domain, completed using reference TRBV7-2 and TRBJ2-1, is GAGVSQSPSNKVTEKGKDVELRCDPISGHTALYWYRQSLGQGLEFLIYFQGNSAPDKSGLPSDRFSAERTGGSVSTLTIQRTQQEDSAVYLCASSFPGTASPGLAGAQYNEQFFGPGTRLTVL.

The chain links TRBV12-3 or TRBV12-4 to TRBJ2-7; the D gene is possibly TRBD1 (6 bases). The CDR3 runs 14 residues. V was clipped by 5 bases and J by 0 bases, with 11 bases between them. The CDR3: CASSATGSSYEQYF. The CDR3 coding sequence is TGTGCCAGCAGTGCCACAGGGAGCTCCTACGAGCAGTACTTC.

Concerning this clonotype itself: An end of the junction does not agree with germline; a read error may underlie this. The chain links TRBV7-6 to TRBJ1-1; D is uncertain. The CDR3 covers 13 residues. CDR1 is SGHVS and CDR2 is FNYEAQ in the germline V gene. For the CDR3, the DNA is TGTTCCAGCGGCCTAGGGAGGAACACTGAAGCTTTCTTT. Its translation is CSSGLGRNTEAFF.

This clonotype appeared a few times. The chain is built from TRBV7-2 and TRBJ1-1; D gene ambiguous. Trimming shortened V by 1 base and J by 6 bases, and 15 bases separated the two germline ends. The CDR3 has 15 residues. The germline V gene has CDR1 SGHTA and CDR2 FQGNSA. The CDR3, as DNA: TGTGCCAGCAGCTTAGATTCGGGAGCAGGTTCTGAAGCTTTCTTT. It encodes CASSLDSGAGSEAFF.

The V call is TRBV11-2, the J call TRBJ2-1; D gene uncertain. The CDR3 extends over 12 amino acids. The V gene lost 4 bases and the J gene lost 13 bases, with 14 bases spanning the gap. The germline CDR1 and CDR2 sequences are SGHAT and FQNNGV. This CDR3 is CASSSPTDPQFF. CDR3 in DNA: TGTGCCAGCAGCTCCCCTACCGACCCACAGTTCTTC.

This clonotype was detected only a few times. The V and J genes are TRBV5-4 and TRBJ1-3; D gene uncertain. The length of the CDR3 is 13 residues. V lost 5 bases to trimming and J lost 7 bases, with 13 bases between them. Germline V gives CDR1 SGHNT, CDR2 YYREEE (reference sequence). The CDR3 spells CASREGPANTIYF. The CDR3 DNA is TGTGCCAGCAGAGAGGGCCCAGCGAACACCATATATTTT.

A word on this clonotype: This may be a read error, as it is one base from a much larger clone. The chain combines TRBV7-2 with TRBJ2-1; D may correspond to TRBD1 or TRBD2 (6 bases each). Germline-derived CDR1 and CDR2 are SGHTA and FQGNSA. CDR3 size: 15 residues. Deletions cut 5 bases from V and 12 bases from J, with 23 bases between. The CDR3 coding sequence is TGTGCCAGCAGCGTAGGCAGGGGTGGCGGGAAGGGGCAGTTCTTC. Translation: CASSVGRGGGKGQFF.

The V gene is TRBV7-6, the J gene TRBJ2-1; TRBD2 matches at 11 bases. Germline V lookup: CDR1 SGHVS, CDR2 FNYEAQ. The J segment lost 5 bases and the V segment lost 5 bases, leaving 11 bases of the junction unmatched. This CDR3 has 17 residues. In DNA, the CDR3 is TGTGCCAGCAGCCGTTTCCCGGGACTAGCGGATAACAATGAGCAGTTCTTC. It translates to CASSRFPGLADNNEQFF.

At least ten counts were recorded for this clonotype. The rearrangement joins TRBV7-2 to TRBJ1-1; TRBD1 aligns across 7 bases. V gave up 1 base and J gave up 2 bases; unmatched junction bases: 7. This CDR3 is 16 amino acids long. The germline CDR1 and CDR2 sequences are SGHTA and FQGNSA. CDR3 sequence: CASSLEGRGLNTEAFF. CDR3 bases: TGTGCCAGCAGCTTAGAGGGGAGGGGGCTTAACACTGAAGCTTTCTTT.

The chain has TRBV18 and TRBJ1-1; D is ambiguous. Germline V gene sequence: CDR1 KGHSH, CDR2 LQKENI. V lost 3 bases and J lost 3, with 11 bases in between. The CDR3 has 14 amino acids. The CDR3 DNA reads TGTGCCAGCTCACCCGAGGGAGGAGACACTGAAGCTTTCTTT. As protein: CASSPEGGDTEAFF. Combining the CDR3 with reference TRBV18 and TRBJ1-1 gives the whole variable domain NAGVMQNPRHLVRRRGQEARLRCSPMKGHSHVYWYRQLPEEGLKFMVYLQKENIIDESGMPKERFSAEFPKEGPSILRIQQVVRGDSAAYFCASSPEGGDTEAFFGQGTRLTVV.

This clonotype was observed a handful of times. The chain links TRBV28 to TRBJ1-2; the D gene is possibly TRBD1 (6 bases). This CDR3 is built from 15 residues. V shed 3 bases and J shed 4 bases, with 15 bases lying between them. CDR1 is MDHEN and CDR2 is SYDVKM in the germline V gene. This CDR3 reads CASSFAFTGTYGYTF. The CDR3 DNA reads TGTGCCAGCAGTTTTGCCTTCACAGGGACCTATGGCTACACCTTC.

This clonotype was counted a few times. The CDR3 protein is CAISESKGQARLGQYF. The DNA for the CDR3 is TGTGCCATCAGTGAGTCTAAGGGACAGGCCCGTTTAGGCCAGTACTTC. The rearrangement uses TRBV10-3 and TRBJ2-7; TRBD1 matches 8 bases. Germline-derived CDR1 and CDR2 are ENHRY and SYGVKD. With V trimmed by 0 bases and J by 10 bases, 14 bases remained unmatched. CDR3 length equals 16 residues.

The CDR3 DNA reads TGTGCCAGCAGCGTAGATGGACTGGTCCATACGCAGTATTTT. This gives the protein CASSVDGLVHTQYF. This chain connects TRBV9 to TRBJ2-3, with D possibly matching TRBD2 (5 bases). The V gene lost 0 bases and the J gene lost 7 bases, with 12 bases spanning the gap. The germline gives CDR1 SGDLS, CDR2 YYNGEE. The CDR3 length is 14 residues.